The 26 T cell receptor beta chains listed next were all sequenced from one sample in a study of shared clonotypes between healthy human individuals. Assay used: immunoSEQ multiplex PCR; TCRdb lists only in-frame clones, some missing. The sample shows about 500,000 clones, 60% to 80% of them seen only once. Sequencing input: PBMCs. The receptor source for this set is a woman between 40 and 55 years old in good health. Some clones in this sample may be carry-over from other donors' samples.

A word on this clone: A far larger clone lies a single base away; this is likely a read error. V gene TRBV29-1 combines with J gene TRBJ1-3, with D perhaps matching TRBD1 (5 bases). Germline CDR1 and CDR2: SQVTM and ANQGSEA. Trimming took off 5 bases at V and 6 bases at J, with 17 bases between the two ends. CDR3 length equals 14 residues. DNA for the CDR3: TGCAGCGTTAATGTTGGGGGGACGGTAAACACCATATATTTT. This sequence encodes CSVNVGGTVNTIYF. The variable domain in full, completed from reference TRBV29-1 and TRBJ1-3, reads SAVISQKPSRDICQRGTSLTIQCQVDSQVTMMFWYRQQPGQSLTLIATANQGSEATYESGFVIDKFPISRPNLTFSTLTVSNMSPEDSSIYLCSVNVGGTVNTIYFGEGSWLTVV.

This clone was counted between two and nine times. Different DNA sequences within this sample yield the same CDR3. V gene TRBV28 combines with J gene TRBJ1-5; perhaps TRBD1 as D (6 bases). The CDR3 totals 12 residues. The ends were cut back, 2 bases at V and 7 bases at J, with 6 bases in the middle. From germline, CDR1 is MDHEN and CDR2 SYDVKM. The CDR3: CASSLRGQPQHF. The DNA for the CDR3 is TGTGCCAGCAGTTTAAGGGGGCAGCCCCAGCATTTT.

J is TRBJ1-5 and V is TRBV18; D is possibly TRBD1 (5 bases). V lost 5 bases, J lost 6 bases, and 11 bases lay in between. The CDR3 contains 13 residues. CDR1 KGHSH and CDR2 LQKENI come from the germline V gene. The DNA for the CDR3 is TGTGCCAGCTCAGCAGGGAGTTCTCAGCCCCAGCATTTT. This codes for CASSAGSSQPQHF.

A remark on this clone: It differs at one base from a far larger clone, so likely a read error. The same CDR3 can be traced to other DNA sequences in this sample. The chain combines TRBV4-1 with TRBJ1-2; D is possibly TRBD1 (5 bases). The germline gives CDR1 MGHRA, CDR2 YSYEKL. CDR3 length equals 16 residues. The CDR3 reads CASTQWGGSGNYGYTF. The CDR3 nucleotides are TGCGCCAGCACCCAATGGGGGGGGTCTGGTAATTATGGCTACACCTTC.

The gene calls are TRBV11-2 and TRBJ2-5; D not certain. The V and J ends lost 5 bases and 4 bases respectively, with 8 bases between them. The germline gives CDR1 SGHAT, CDR2 FQNNGV. The CDR3 has 12 amino acids. This chain's CDR3 is CASSPEVETQYF. The CDR3 DNA follows: TGTGCCAGCAGCCCCGAGGTAGAGACCCAGTACTTC. Drawing the rest from reference TRBV11-2 and TRBJ2-5, the complete variable domain is EAGVAQSPRYKIIEKRQSVAFWCNPISGHATLYWYQQILGQGPKLLIQFQNNGVVDDSQLPKDRFSAERLKGVDSTLKIQPAKLEDSAVYLCASSPEVETQYFGPGTRLLVL.

As for this clone: A read error likely explains this, since a far larger clone differs by one base. This chain uses TRBV6-6 with TRBJ2-7; D is possibly TRBD2 (5 bases). CDR1 and CDR2 (germline): MNHNY, SVGAGI (reference sequence). This CDR3 has 11 residues. The CDR3 sequence is CAGSYSTDLHF. DNA of the CDR3: TGTGCCGGCAGTTACTCGACGGACTTGCACTTC.

The gene calls are TRBV6-5 and TRBJ2-1, with 13 positions matching TRBD2. Germline V gene lookup returns CDR1 MNHEY and CDR2 SVGAGI. The CDR3 contains 15 residues. With 4 bases clipped from V and 10 bases from J, the junction kept 7 bases outside the gene matches. The CDR3 sequence is CASSSPGLAGREQFF. DNA for the CDR3: TGTGCCAGCAGTTCGCCGGGACTAGCGGGACGAGAGCAGTTCTTC.

The chain carries TRBV5-4 and TRBJ1-1; the D gene is possibly TRBD1 (5 bases). Germline V gene data show CDR1 as SGHNT and CDR2 as YYREEE (reference sequence). V shed 4 bases and J shed 1 base, with 11 bases lying between them. This CDR3 has 14 residues. The CDR3 sequence is CASSGRGGNTEAFF. As DNA, the CDR3 is TGTGCCAGCAGCGGCCGCGGGGGGAACACTGAAGCTTTCTTT.

The gene calls are TRBV7-2 and TRBJ2-1; 7 bases line up with TRBD1. CDR1 SGHTA and CDR2 FQGNSA come from the germline V gene. The trim removed 5 bases at V and 0 bases at J, leaving 10 bases unmatched. This CDR3 region has 17 residues. The CDR3 bases are TGTGCCAGCAGCACCAGACCACAGGGGAGCTCCTACAATGAGCAGTTCTTC. This translates into CASSTRPQGSSYNEQFF.

V gene TRBV2 combines with J gene TRBJ2-7; tentative D call: TRBD1 (6 bases). Germline loops: CDR1 SNHLY, CDR2 FYNNEI. CDR3 length equals 13 residues. Trimming took off 6 bases at V and 7 bases at J, with 16 bases between the two ends. The CDR3 is CASSSQQGYEQYF. CDR3 nucleotides: TGTGCCAGCAGCTCTCAACAGGGCTATGAGCAGTACTTC.

This clone was recorded at least ten times. The rearrangement joins TRBV2 to TRBJ2-6, with 8 positions matching TRBD2. V shed 8 bases and J 2 bases; nucleotides not matched to a gene: 8. The CDR3 runs 16 residues. Germline CDR1 and CDR2: SNHLY and FYNNEI. CDR3 DNA: TGTGCCAGCCTTCGGGAGGGGGGACCTGGGGCCAACGTCCTGACTTTC. Its translation: CASLREGGPGANVLTF.

The gene calls are TRBV30 and TRBJ2-3; D is unresolved. Germline-derived CDR1 and CDR2 are GTSNPN and SVGIG (reference sequence). Trimming shortened V by 0 bases and J by 2 bases, and 9 bases separated the two germline ends. The CDR3 covers 14 residues. The CDR3 DNA follows: TGTGCCTGGAGTGTCGCCCTCCACACAGATACGCAGTATTTT. Encoded protein: CAWSVALHTDTQYF.

The chain uses TRBV5-4 and TRBJ1-4; 8 positions match TRBD1. Germline CDR1 SGHNT, CDR2 YYREEE (reference sequence). V lost 2 bases, J lost 5 bases, and 5 bases stayed unmatched. The length of the CDR3 is 15 residues. The CDR3 spells CASSLSTGENEKLFF. The CDR3 coding sequence is TGTGCCAGCAGCTTATCGACAGGGGAAAATGAAAAACTGTTTTTT. The full variable domain, with the rest looked up from reference TRBV5-4 and TRBJ1-4, is ETGVTQSPTHLIKTRGQQVTLRCSSQSGHNTVSWYQQALGQGPQFIFQYYREEENGRGNFPPRFSGLQFPNYSSELNVNALELDDSALYLCASSLSTGENEKLFFGSGTQLSVL.

The rearrangement links TRBV27 to TRBJ2-1; D perhaps matches TRBD2 (5 bases). Per the germline V gene, CDR1 is MNHEY and CDR2 is SMNVEV (reference sequence). The CDR3 sequence is 16 residues long. V gave up 1 base and J gave up 6 bases, with 16 bases separating them. CDR3 in amino acids: CASSLYPSNRANEQFF. CDR3 sequence (DNA): TGTGCCAGCAGTTTATATCCTAGCAACCGCGCCAATGAGCAGTTCTTC.

Regarding this clone: Since a far larger clone is one base different, this is likely a read error. This CDR3 is also generated by other DNA sequences in the sample. The CDR3 region has the DNA TGTGCTTGGAGTGTAAACAGCAACGAAAAACTGTTTTTT. This translates into CAWSVNSNEKLFF. This rearrangement joins TRBV30 to TRBJ1-4; D call uncertain. CDR3 size: 13 residues. In germline, CDR1 is GTSNPN, CDR2 SVGIG (reference sequence).

The gene calls are TRBV7-9 and TRBJ2-1, with 7 bases lining up with TRBD2. Germline lookup yields CDR1 SEHNR and CDR2 FQNEAQ (reference sequence). The CDR3 totals 12 residues. Germline trimming cut 6 bases from V and 9 bases from J; bases unmatched to any gene: 5. CDR3 loop: CASRTAGSEQFF. The DNA of the CDR3 is TGTGCCAGCAGGACAGCGGGAAGTGAGCAGTTCTTC.

The chain uses TRBV5-1 and TRBJ2-7, with 9 nucleotides matching TRBD1. CDR1 is SGHRS and CDR2 is YFSETQ in the germline V gene. The CDR3 has 14 residues. Losses at the gene ends were 4 bases for V and 6 bases for J; bases not matched to a gene: 8. The DNA for the CDR3 is TGCGCCAGCAGCAGTAGGGACAGGGCGGCCGAGCAGTACTTC. Translated, it gives CASSSRDRAAEQYF.

V and J are TRBV6-5 and TRBJ1-2; perhaps TRBD1 as D (6 bases). The germline V gene encodes CDR1 MNHEY and CDR2 SVGAGI. CDR3 length: 14 amino acids. Trimming took off 6 bases at V and 8 bases at J, with 19 bases between the two ends. CDR3 protein: CASREGTPQKGYTF. Here the CDR3 DNA reads TGTGCCAGCAGGGAAGGGACACCCCAGAAGGGCTACACCTTC.

This clone was found a few times. One junction end does not reproduce the germline sequence, and a read error may be involved. V is TRBV28 and J is TRBJ2-1; TRBD2 matches 7 bases. This CDR3 contains 16 residues. Germline-derived CDR1 and CDR2 are MDHEN and SYDVKM. The CDR3 loop is CASSSDRAGNYDEQFF. The CDR3 nucleotides are TGTGCCAGCAGTTCGGATCGAGCGGGAAACTACGATGAGCAGTTCTTC.

Turning to this clone: A far larger clone is one nucleotide away, so this likely arose from a read error. V gene TRBV7-8 combines with J gene TRBJ2-7; D is uncertain. Germline V gene data show CDR1 as SGHVS and CDR2 as FQNEAQ. The CDR3 covers 15 residues. CDR3 DNA: TGTGCCAGCAGTTTCCTCCGCTACTCACCCTACGAGCAGCACTTC. Its protein product is CASSFLRYSPYEQHF. The whole variable domain, filled in from reference TRBV7-8 and TRBJ2-7, reads GAGVSQSPRYKVAKRGQDVALRCDPISGHVSLFWYQQALGQGPEFLTYFQNEAQLDKSGLPSDRFFAERPEGSVSTLKIQRTQQEDSAVYLCASSFLRYSPYEQHFGPGTRLTVT.

The rearrangement links TRBV5-1 to TRBJ2-3, with 9 bases matching TRBD2. CDR1 and CDR2 from the germline V gene are SGHRS and YFSETQ. There are 14 residues in the CDR3. V lost 4 bases and J lost 5; bases outside the gene matches: 5. The CDR3 sequence: CASSAGLALDTQYF. CDR3 nucleotide sequence: TGCGCCAGCAGCGCGGGACTAGCCTTAGATACGCAGTATTTT.

J is TRBJ2-5 and V is TRBV19, with a tentative D call TRBD1 (6 bases). The ends were cut back, 8 bases at V and 5 bases at J, with 15 bases in the middle. This CDR3 has 13 residues. CDR1 is LNHDA and CDR2 is SQIVND in the germline V gene (reference sequence). This CDR3 is CASRIGQTETQYF. CDR3 DNA sequence: TGTGCCAGTCGAATAGGACAGACCGAGACCCAGTACTTC. Using reference TRBV19 and TRBJ2-5 for the parts outside the CDR3, the full variable domain is DGGITQSPKYLFRKEGQNVTLSCEQNLNHDAMYWYRQDPGQGLRLIYYSQIVNDFQKGDIAEGYSVSREKKESFPLTVTSAQKNPTAFYLCASRIGQTETQYFGPGTRLLVL.

With regard to this clone: The likely explanation is a read error, given a far larger clone one base away. This sequence joins TRBV29-1 and TRBJ2-1; 8 nucleotides agree with TRBD1. Germline CDR1 SQVTM, CDR2 ANQGSEA. J was trimmed by 10 bases and V by 7 bases; bases with no gene match: 9. The CDR3 contains 12 residues. CDR3 DNA sequence: TGCAGCGGGGGGACAGGCGAACTCGAGCAGTTCTTC. It is translated as CSGGTGELEQFF.

The chain joins TRBV28 to TRBJ2-7; 7 positions match TRBD2. V shed 3 bases, J shed 7 bases, and the junction held 9 bases outside the gene matches. CDR3 length: 14 amino acids. CDR1 and CDR2 (germline): MDHEN, SYDVKM. Written as DNA, the CDR3 is TGTGCCAGCAGTTTTAGACTAGCCGGGGGGGAGCAGTACTTC. It codes for CASSFRLAGGEQYF.

In the case of this clone: This sequence may be a read error, since a much larger clone differs from it by one base. The rearrangement links TRBV5-1 to TRBJ2-5; perhaps D is TRBD1 or TRBD2 (5 bases each). This CDR3 region has 14 residues. Germline-derived CDR1 and CDR2 are SGHRS and YFSETQ. CDR3 protein: CASSPGRAQGTQYF. The CDR3 DNA is TGCGCCAGCAGCCCGGGACGTGCGCAAGGGACCCAGTACTTC.

This sequence joins TRBV9 and TRBJ2-7, with TRBD2 matching over 9 bases. V lost 4 bases, J lost 4 bases, and 12 bases stayed unmatched. CDR3 length: 16 amino acids. Germline V lookup: CDR1 SGDLS, CDR2 YYNGEE. The CDR3 reads CASSPRGELAGYEQYF. For the CDR3, the DNA is TGTGCCAGCAGCCCTCGAGGGGAGCTAGCGGGATACGAGCAGTACTTC.